This T cell receptor beta chain derives from a study of cytomegalovirus exposure and HLA in healthy donors. Use of 60 Vbeta and 13 Jbeta primers characterized the PCR. Sequenced by immunoSEQ multiplex PCR; TCRdb stores in-frame clones only, minus some. The table includes 130,000 or so clones, around 75% detected once. Comment on this clone: Antigen: not known.

Notes on the study in general: Common viral pathogens seemed to be connected with several of the most significant clusters, according to a later analysis.

The CDR3 runs to 16 residues. Germline V gene data show CDR1 as LGHNA and CDR2 as YSLEER. The trim removed 1 base at V and 5 bases at J, leaving 8 bases unmatched. The sequenced material came from PBMCs. The TCR comes from a man aged 35-49 years in good health and CMV-seronegative. The chain has TRBV4-3 and TRBJ1-2, with 9 bases identical to TRBD1. The CDR3 nucleotides are TGCGCCAGCAGCCAAGTAGCGACAGGGGGATATTATGGCTACACCTTC. Amino acids: CASSQVATGGYYGYTF.